These T cell receptor beta chains were read from a single sample in a study of neurological immune-mediated disorders. TCRdb re-derived calls from the 5' RACE reads in MiXCR, one entry per CDR3 protein. Among 66,000 or so distinct CDR3 sequences listed, about 4.9% were seen once. Sequencing was done on a sample of PBMCs. The receptors derive from a man aged 25-45 years with multiple sclerosis. The CDR3 runs from the conserved cysteine through the conserved F or W. The D gene is left open where the match is weak. Size values are once, few and many counts, or a class for expanded clones, and some rows have none.

TRBV6-5	-	TRBJ2-3	many	TGTGCCAGCAGTCTACAGGGTTCAGGGGATACGCAGTATTTT	CASSLQGSGDTQYF
TRBV15	TRBD2	TRBJ2-1	-	TGTGCCACCAGCAGAGCTAGCGGGGGGGCCTACAATGAGCAGTTCTTC	CATSRASGGAYNEQFF
TRBV15	-	TRBJ2-5	many	TGTGCCACCAGCAGAGATGACGGACCCCAAGAGACCCAGTACTTC	CATSRDDGPQETQYF
TRBV14	TRBD2	TRBJ2-3	many	TGTGCCAGCAGCCAAGCCCGGAGCGGGGGAAGAGATACGCAGTATTTT	CASSQARSGGRDTQYF
TRBV6-1	TRBD1	TRBJ2-3	many	TGTGCCAGCAATTTTCGACCCGGGACAGGGAAATCAGATACGCAGTATTTT	CASNFRPGTGKSDTQYF
TRBV20-1	TRBD1	TRBJ1-1	many	TGCAGTGCTGACAGGGGGAACACTGAAGCTTTCTTT	CSADRGNTEAFF
TRBV7-8	-	TRBJ1-5	many	TGTGCCAGCAGCCTCGGGGAGGTAACCAATCAGCCCCAGCATTTT	CASSLGEVTNQPQHF
TRBV9	-	TRBJ1-3	many	TGTGCCAGCAGCCGGGGGCAGGGTCTATTAGGAAACACCATATATTTT	CASSRGQGLLGNTIYF
TRBV18	TRBD1	TRBJ1-2	-	TGTGCCAGCTCACCAAGACAGGGATCTAAAGGCTACACCTTC	CASSPRQGSKGYTF
TRBV4-1	-	TRBJ1-5	-	TGCGCCAGCAGCACGACGACAGAGAGCAATCAGCCCCAGCATTTT	CASSTTTESNQPQHF
TRBV20-1	-	TRBJ1-1	few	TGCAGTGTTACAGGGAACACTGAAGCTTTCTTT	CSVTGNTEAFF
TRBV5-1	-	TRBJ1-5	many	TGCGCCAGCAGCCCGACCTCAGGGATCCAGCCCCAGCATTTT	CASSPTSGIQPQHF
TRBV20-1	-	TRBJ1-2	many	TGCAGTGCTCGGGACGCTGCCAACTATGGCTACACCTTC	CSARDAANYGYTF
TRBV29-1	-	TRBJ1-2	many	TGCAGCGTGGGGGACGGGTATGGCTACACCTTC	CSVGDGYGYTF
TRBV20-1	-	TRBJ1-5	many	TGCAGTGCTAGACAACACAATCAGCCCCAGCATTTT	CSARQHNQPQHF
TRBV4-1	-	TRBJ1-5	few	TGCGCCAGCAGCCGAAATTACAATCAGCCCCAGCATTTT	CASSRNYNQPQHF
TRBV5-6	-	TRBJ2-3	many	TGTGCCAGCAGCTTTTATTCGAGCACAGATACGCAGTATTTT	CASSFYSSTDTQYF
TRBV7-9	-	TRBJ1-1	-	TGTGCCAGCAGCTTCCGGGGGACACCTGCTTGGACTGAAGCTTTCTTT	CASSFRGTPAWTEAFF
TRBV5-5	-	TRBJ1-6	few	TGTGCCAGCAGCTTGTGGGGCAAGGCTGACTATAATTCACCCCTCAACTTT	CASSLWGKADYNSPLNF
TRBV20-1	-	TRBJ2-1	many	TGCAGTGCTAGCCGTGGAGGGGGGGGTTTGGAGCAGTTCTTC	CSASRGGGGLEQFF
TRBV20-1	-	TRBJ2-5	many	TGCAGTGTCAAGCCTCCGGGACAATTAGAGACCCAGTACTTC	CSVKPPGQLETQYF
TRBV6-6	TRBD1	TRBJ1-6	many	TGTGCCAGCTTTATGGACAGGGCCAATTCACCCCTCCACTTT	CASFMDRANSPLHF
TRBV20-1	TRBD2	TRBJ2-1	many	TGCAGTGCTAGTGGTCTAGCGGGGGGCTCCTACAATGAGCAGTTCTTC	CSASGLAGGSYNEQFF
TRBV12-3/TRBV12-4	-	TRBJ2-1	many	TGTGCCAGCAGGATTGGGGCCAACAATGAGCAGTTCTTC	CASRIGANNEQFF
TRBV5-1	-	TRBJ2-2	many	TGCGCCAGCAGCTTGGACCAGCGGGCCGGGGAGCTGTTTTTT	CASSLDQRAGELFF
TRBV5-1	TRBD2	TRBJ2-1	-	TGCGCCAGCAGCCCGGGACTAGCGGGGGAGGAGCAGTTCTTC	CASSPGLAGEEQFF
TRBV20-1	-	TRBJ1-2	many	TGCAGTGTGTTTGAGCCAGGGCCCTTCAAGTACACCTTC	CSVFEPGPFKYTF
TRBV6-2/TRBV6-3	-	TRBJ2-5	many	TGTGCCAGCAGTTTTGGAGCTGGGACCCAGTACTTC	CASSFGAGTQYF
TRBV4-1	-	TRBJ1-3	many	TGCGCCAGCAGCCAAGATGGGCGGCTCTCTGGAAACACCATATATTTT	CASSQDGRLSGNTIYF
TRBV20-1	TRBD1	TRBJ1-1	few	TGCAGTGCCCGGGACAGAAGACTCTCTGACACTGAAGCTTTCTTT	CSARDRRLSDTEAFF
TRBV10-3	-	TRBJ1-6	many	TGTGCCATCAGTGAACATGACAAATCTAATTCACCCCTCCACTTT	CAISEHDKSNSPLHF
TRBV20-1	-	TRBJ2-7	many	TGCAGTGCTAGACGAGCGGATGGCTCCTACGAGCAGTACTTC	CSARRADGSYEQYF
TRBV20-1	-	TRBJ1-1	few	TGCAGTGCTGACGGGGCAGCGGGAGGCACTGAAGCTTTCTTT	CSADGAAGGTEAFF
TRBV20-1	TRBD2	TRBJ2-1	many	TGCAGTGCTAGGCTAACTAGCGGGGGTTCCAATGAGCAGTTCTTC	CSARLTSGGSNEQFF
TRBV20-1	-	TRBJ1-2	few	TGCAGTGCTAGAGTCGATAGGCAATTGAGCTACACCTTC	CSARVDRQLSYTF
TRBV20-1	TRBD2	TRBJ2-3	many	TGCAGTGCTCCGCGCGGGGGATTCGGCACAGATACGCAGTATTTT	CSAPRGGFGTDTQYF
TRBV7-2	-	TRBJ1-2	many	TGTGCCAGCAGCCCTCGGCCCTATGGCTACACCTTC	CASSPRPYGYTF
TRBV5-1	-	TRBJ2-7	few	TGCGCCAGCAGCTTGACAGGGCCAGTGGGTGAGCAGTACTTC	CASSLTGPVGEQYF
TRBV7-8	-	TRBJ2-5	many	TGTGCCAGCAGCGAGGACGTTGGACAGCAAGAGACCCAGTACTTC	CASSEDVGQQETQYF
TRBV5-1	-	TRBJ2-2	many	TGCGCCAGCAGCTCAGGGAACACCGGGGAGCTGTTTTTT	CASSSGNTGELFF
TRBV12-3/TRBV12-4	-	TRBJ2-2	many	TGTGCCAGCAGAAGATCCGGGACCAACACCGGGGAGCTGTTTTTT	CASRRSGTNTGELFF
TRBV15	-	TRBJ1-4	many	TGTGCCACCAGCATAAGACAGGATAATGAAAAACTGTTTTTT	CATSIRQDNEKLFF
TRBV11-2	-	TRBJ1-2	many	TGTGCCAGCAGCTTCGGACAGACTAACTATGGCTACACCTTC	CASSFGQTNYGYTF
TRBV7-9	-	TRBJ2-5	many	TGTGCCAGCAGCTTAGGGGGAGGCAAAGAGACCCAGTACTTC	CASSLGGGKETQYF
TRBV6-5	-	TRBJ2-2	many	TGTGCCTCAAGGGGGATCGCGAACACCGGGGAGCTGTTTTTT	CASRGIANTGELFF
TRBV7-8	-	TRBJ1-2	-	TGTGCCAGCAGCGCTGACTTAGCGGTTCGTTCTGGCTACACCTTC	CASSADLAVRSGYTF
TRBV5-6	-	TRBJ2-3	many	TGTGCCAGCAGCTTGGCGGGTTTCCGCGGGACGCAGTATTTT	CASSLAGFRGTQYF
TRBV5-1	TRBD1	TRBJ1-1	many	TGCGCCAGCAGCTTGACAGGGGCCGGGGCGGACACTGAAGCTTTCTTT	CASSLTGAGADTEAFF
TRBV9	-	TRBJ1-2	-	TGTGCCAGCAGCGCGTTCTCGACAGGAGCTAACTATGGCTACACCTTC	CASSAFSTGANYGYTF
TRBV5-1	TRBD1	TRBJ1-1	many	TGCGCCAGCAGCCCTTATGACAGGGGGTACACTGAAGCTTTCTTT	CASSPYDRGYTEAFF
TRBV12-3/TRBV12-4	-	TRBJ1-5	many	TGTGCCAGCCGATCCCGCAATCAGCCCCAGCATTTT	CASRSRNQPQHF
TRBV5-1	TRBD1	TRBJ1-5	many	TGCGCCAGCAGCTTGGGTAGCGGCAGGGGGAGTCAGCCCCAGCATTTT	CASSLGSGRGSQPQHF
TRBV4-2	-	TRBJ1-4	many	TGTGCCAGCAGCCAAGACCAGACAACTAATGAAAAACTGTTTTTT	CASSQDQTTNEKLFF
TRBV29-1	-	TRBJ1-5	many	TGCAGCGTGGGGAGGGGGAGGAATCAGCCCCAGCATTTT	CSVGRGRNQPQHF
TRBV20-1	-	TRBJ1-6	-	TGCAGTGCTAGACGGCAGGTGGGGCGCTCCTATAATTCACCCCTCAACTTT	CSARRQVGRSYNSPLNF
TRBV6-5	TRBD1	TRBJ1-2	many	TGTGCCAGCAGTTACGTTTCAGGGGGCAGGCTTGGCTACACCTTC	CASSYVSGGRLGYTF
TRBV20-1	-	TRBJ1-5	-	TGCAGTGCCGTACTGGAAGATCAGCCCCAGCATTTT	CSAVLEDQPQHF